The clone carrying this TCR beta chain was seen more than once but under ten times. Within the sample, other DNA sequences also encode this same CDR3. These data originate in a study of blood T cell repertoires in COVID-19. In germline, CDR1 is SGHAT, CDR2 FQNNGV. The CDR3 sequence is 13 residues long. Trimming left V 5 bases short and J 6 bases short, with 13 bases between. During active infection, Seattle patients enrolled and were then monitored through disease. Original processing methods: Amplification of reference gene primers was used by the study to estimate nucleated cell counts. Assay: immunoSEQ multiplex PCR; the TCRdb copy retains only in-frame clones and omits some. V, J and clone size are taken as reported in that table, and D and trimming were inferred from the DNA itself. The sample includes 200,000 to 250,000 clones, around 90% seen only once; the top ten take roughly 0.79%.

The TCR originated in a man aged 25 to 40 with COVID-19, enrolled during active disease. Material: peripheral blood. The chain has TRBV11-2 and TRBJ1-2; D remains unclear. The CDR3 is CASSPRGGHGYTF. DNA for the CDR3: TGTGCCAGCAGCCCTCGAGGAGGACATGGCTACACCTTC.